What follows describes a single TCR beta chain. Its cognate antigen has yet to be identified. One base away there is no much larger clone; base qualities are not given. In the ViraFEST assay, PBMC were stimulated with viral peptide pools, and antigen-specific CD4+ T cell clonotypes were then identified by expansion using TCR sequencing. After around eleven days of culture, CD4+ T cells were isolated with the EasySep CD4+ T cell isolation kit. Each participant got two doses of an mRNA SARS-CoV-2 vaccine, either BNT162b2 or mRNA-1273. The absence of prior SARS-CoV-2 infection in healthy vaccine recipients was confirmed by negative nucleocapsid antibodies before and after vaccination. Around 2.1 million PBMC per well were cultured with around 10 ug/ml peptides in IMDM containing approximately 4.7% human AB serum, around 10 IU/ml IL-2 and gentamicin. On days 3 and 7, half of the culture medium was replaced with fresh IL-2-containing medium. Unless noted otherwise, every peptide stimulation condition was grown in triplicate wells. Using Ficoll-Paque Plus gradient centrifugation, PBMC were separated from whole blood and then either used fresh or cryopreserved at -140C. The spike proteins of SARS-CoV-2 and of the common cold coronaviruses HCoV-NL63, HCoV-OC43 and HCoV-229E were spanned by overlapping peptide pools. Genomic DNA was extracted from cultured CD4+ T cells with the QIAamp micro DNA kit.

V sheds 3 bases and J sheds 0 bases, leaving 12 bases between their ends. The CDR3 runs 16 residues from the cysteine to the phenylalanine. Kept here is only the CDR3 DNA, which spans 48 bases and is read in frame from base 1. In the germline V gene (reference sequence), CDR1 corresponds to MNHEY and CDR2 to SMNVEV. The sample originates from a study of vaccination effects on CD4 cells after COVID-19 (dated by TCRdb to between 2022 and 2023). Regarding the research as a whole: Post-vaccine samples across the study were collected a median of 72 days after the second dose, with a range of 14 to 241. The study compared SARS-CoV-2 spike-specific CD4+ TCR repertoires before and after mRNA vaccination in COVID-19 convalescent patients and infection-naive vaccine recipients. The full study included 10 to 11 COVID-19 convalescent patients and a few SARS-CoV-2-naive healthy vaccine recipients. In the study, cultures from other donors were sequenced using the Oncomine TCR Beta short-read assay on an Illumina iSeq 100. Overall results and qualifications from the work: The study was limited by a small number of convalescent patients and lacked early post-infection timepoints. Among healthy vaccine recipients, nearly all vaccine-induced clones were SARS-CoV-2 mono-reactive, and just 1 of 255 was cross-reactive with common cold coronaviruses. At late post-vaccination timepoints, both infection-induced and vaccine-induced clones showed marked clonal contraction, consistent with waning T cell responses.

The library was generated by the immunoSEQ multiplex PCR assay. TCR beta CDR3 sequencing was performed on DNA from the cultured, isolated CD4+ T cells. Processing in the source paper ran as follows. Non-productive TCR sequences were removed and reads were trimmed to the CDR3 region, keeping CDR3s of at least 7 amino acids. Antigen-specific clonotypes were identified using the MANAFEST web app by comparison of expansion in peptide wells against reference cultures. To count as positive, a clone had to show expansion at FDR<0.05 compared with the reference and with all other wells, an odds ratio above 5, and a frequency above 0.1% in two replicate wells. Cross-reactive clonotypes were defined as significantly expanded in SARS-CoV-2 spike wells and in at least one common cold coronavirus spike condition. Levenshtein distance calculated with the stringdist R package was used to assess CDR3 similarity, and unrooted trees were constructed with ape in R 3.6.1. The table comes from immuneACCESS by way of TCRdb, which keeps in-frame sequences with V and J called. Part of the clones is missing from these tables; in studies checked, under half for an unresolved V gene and the rest for unknown reasons. D and trimming come from the DNA, and the V and J calls and clone size come from that table. In all, the sample holds under 50,000 clones, and approximately 80% of those were seen once. The ten largest account for less than 2% of the sample.

The TCR was taken from a human donor who received a COVID-19 vaccine. Some clones in this sample may be carry-over from other donors' samples. Sequencing used CD4+ T cells from PBMCs cultured with HCoV-NL63 spike peptides, obtained after COVID-19 vaccination. Taken with the paper, the label for cell subset or site translates to: HCoV-NL63 spike overlapping peptide pool stimulation. This chain is built from TRBV27 and TRBJ2-1; the D gene is perhaps TRBD2, on 5 matching bases. The nucleotide sequence is TGTGCCAGCAGTTTGGGAGCGTTCCACTCCTACAATGAGCAGTTCTTC. Translated, this gives CASSLGAFHSYNEQFF.